A single TCR beta chain is shown here with its context. Its antigen is not identified. These patients, aged 18 to 65, had recently diagnosed hyperthyroidism lasting under 2 months. The data stem from a study of T cells in Graves' hyperthyroidism and ophthalmopathy. Study conclusions and caveats: Researchers found most expanded thyroid clonotypes above 0.001 in blood as well.

There were TCR beta CDR3 regions amplified from RNA transcripts. A first-round RT-PCR of the TCR CDR3 used the HTBI primer set. Using its own MiXCR run on the multiplex PCR reads, TCRdb lists one record per CDR3 protein. The profile shows fewer than 500,000 distinct CDR3 sequences, about 14% of them singletons. This CDR3 has 13 residues. Trimming at V came to 3 bases and at J to 6 bases, leaving 4 bases not matched to a gene. V and J are TRBV12-3 or TRBV12-4 and TRBJ1-2, with 7 bases fitting TRBD1. This sequence originates from a man aged 30 to 39 with Graves' hyperthyroidism that later progressed to Graves' ophthalmopathy. Sequenced: blood. CDR3 amino acids: CASSFGRGNGYTF. DNA of the CDR3: TGTGCCAGCAGTTTCGGCAGGGGGAATGGCTACACCTTC.